This is a list of T cell receptor beta chains from one sample in a study of blood T cell repertoires in COVID-19. Assay: immunoSEQ multiplex PCR; the TCRdb copy retains only in-frame clones and omits some. This sample has tens of thousands of clones, with 75% to 90% found just once. The material sequenced was peripheral blood. These receptors all come from a man aged 45-65 years with active COVID-19. The CDR3 runs from the conserved cysteine through the conserved F or W. A D gene is named only where the DNA matches it firmly. Part of the rows lack a size; the others show once, few, many or a class for expanded clones.

D	V	size	J	DNA	CDR3
NA	TRBV2	NA	TRBJ2-3	TGTGCCAGCACTAGTCTGGACACCACGGATACGCAGTATTTT	CASTSLDTTDTQYF
NA	TRBV6-2/TRBV6-3	NA	TRBJ2-1	TGTGCCAGCAGTTACGGGGCGGGACCGCTATACAATGAGCAGTTCTTC	CASSYGAGPLYNEQFF
TRBD1	TRBV28	NA	TRBJ1-2	TGTGCCAGCAGTTTTCCGGACAGGGTTGGATATGGCTACACCTTC	CASSFPDRVGYGYTF
NA	TRBV9	NA	TRBJ2-7	TGTGCCAGCAGCGTAGATCAGGGTGTGGGGTACGAGCAGTACTTC	CASSVDQGVGYEQYF
NA	TRBV5-1	NA	TRBJ2-7	TGCGCCAGCAGCCTTCAGGGAGGCGAGCAGTACTTC	CASSLQGGEQYF
TRBD2	TRBV9	NA	TRBJ2-1	TGTGCCAGCAGCGTAGGATCCCCCAGCGGGAGAGGGGAGCAGTTCTTC	CASSVGSPSGRGEQFF
NA	TRBV18	NA	TRBJ1-5	TGTGCCAGCACCAGGGGTACAGATCAGCCCCAGCATTTT	CASTRGTDQPQHF
NA	TRBV5-5	NA	TRBJ2-7	TGTGCCAGCAGCTTGGCAAGGACTGGCTCCTACGAGCAGTACTTC	CASSLARTGSYEQYF
TRBD1	TRBV5-1	NA	TRBJ2-1	TGCGCCAGCAGCTTGGGGGGACAGGGAGTAGGCGAGCAGTTCTTC	CASSLGGQGVGEQFF
TRBD2	TRBV7-2	NA	TRBJ2-3	TGTGCCAGCAGCGGGACTAGCGGGAGCACAGATACGCAGTATTTT	CASSGTSGSTDTQYF
NA	TRBV2	NA	TRBJ2-7	TGTGCCACCCTCGGCTCCTACGAGCAGTACTTC	CATLGSYEQYF
NA	TRBV7-2	NA	TRBJ2-1	TGTGCCAGCAGCTTAGCTTTGGTTGGTCCCTCGCGGGTCAATGAGCAGTTCTTC	CASSLALVGPSRVNEQFF
NA	TRBV28	NA	TRBJ1-4	TGTGCCAGCAGTTTGAGGGGGATAGGGGAAAAACTGTTTTTT	CASSLRGIGEKLFF
TRBD2	TRBV9	NA	TRBJ2-5	TGTGCCAGCAGCCTCGCGGGCGGGAGAGGGCTCGAGACCCAGTACTTC	CASSLAGGRGLETQYF
NA	TRBV5-6	NA	TRBJ1-1	TGTGCCAGCAGCCCCCGGACAGCTATGAACACTGAAGCTTTCTTT	CASSPRTAMNTEAFF
TRBD2	TRBV11-2	NA	TRBJ2-1	TGTGCCAGCAGCTTAGCCGGGACTAGTATCGGTGAGCAGTTCTTC	CASSLAGTSIGEQFF
NA	TRBV28	NA	TRBJ2-7	TGTGCCAGCAGTTTATTGCGGGGAGGGGGCTCCTACGAGCAGTACTTC	CASSLLRGGGSYEQYF
TRBD2	TRBV2	NA	TRBJ2-1	TGTGCCATAAGCACAGGACTAGCGGGAGGCAATGAGCAGTTCTTC	CAISTGLAGGNEQFF
NA	TRBV24-1	NA	TRBJ2-5	TGTGCCACCAGTGGCCCAATTGCGGAGACCCAGTACTTC	CATSGPIAETQYF
NA	TRBV11-2	NA	TRBJ2-7	TGTGCCAGCAGCCGTGGAGGGCTCTACGAGCAGTACTTC	CASSRGGLYEQYF
NA	TRBV3-1/TRBV3-2	many	TRBJ1-4	TGTGCCAGCAGTCTCTCGGGGGAGGAAAAACTGTTTTTT	CASSLSGEEKLFF
NA	TRBV6-6	NA	TRBJ2-7	TGTGCCAGCAGTTACGTGTCAGGCTACGAGCAGTACTTC	CASSYVSGYEQYF
TRBD2	TRBV19	NA	TRBJ2-1	TGTGCCAGTAGTATAGAAGCGGGAGGGGCCTACAATGAGCAGTTCTTC	CASSIEAGGAYNEQFF
NA	TRBV7-2	NA	TRBJ2-7	TGTGCCAGCAGCTTAGCCTGGCAGGGGAACTCCTACGAGCAGTACTTC	CASSLAWQGNSYEQYF
NA	TRBV6-1	NA	TRBJ1-1	TGTGCCAGCAGTGAACCGGAGGTCCACTCTGAAGCTTTCTTT	CASSEPEVHSEAFF
NA	TRBV6-2/TRBV6-3	NA	TRBJ1-5	TGTGCCAGCAGTTACGGGAGAAGTCAGCCCCAGCATTTT	CASSYGRSQPQHF
TRBD1	TRBV18	NA	TRBJ2-2	TGTGCCAGCTCACGGGACAGCCTGACCGGGGAGCTGTTTTTT	CASSRDSLTGELFF
TRBD1	TRBV4-3	NA	TRBJ1-4	TGCGCCAGCAGCCAGGGACAGGGTAATGAAAAACTGTTTTTT	CASSQGQGNEKLFF
TRBD1	TRBV12-3/TRBV12-4	NA	TRBJ2-7	TGTGCCAGCAGACGACAGGGGCGCTCCGAGCAGTACTTC	CASRRQGRSEQYF
TRBD2	TRBV5-6	NA	TRBJ2-7	TGTGCCAGCAGCCCCGGGACTAGCACCTACGAGCAGTACTTC	CASSPGTSTYEQYF
NA	TRBV4-1	NA	TRBJ2-6	TGCGCCAGCAGCTTGACGGGTAGCTCTGGGGCCAACGTCCTGACTTTC	CASSLTGSSGANVLTF
NA	TRBV19	once	TRBJ2-7	TGTGCCAGTAGTATAGACAGCTCCTACGAGCAGTACTTC	CASSIDSSYEQYF
NA	TRBV5-4	NA	TRBJ1-1	TGTGCCAGCAGGCCGCGGCCGAACACTGAAGCTTTCTTT	CASRPRPNTEAFF
NA	TRBV28	NA	TRBJ2-1	TGTGCCAGCTTGGGGGGGCTTGGCGGGAGAAGCTCCTACAATGAGCAGTTCTTC	CASLGGLGGRSSYNEQFF
TRBD2	TRBV5-6	NA	TRBJ2-1	TGTGCCAGCAGGTTGGTCCTAGCGGGAGTAAATGAGCAGTTCTTC	CASRLVLAGVNEQFF
NA	TRBV4-3	NA	TRBJ1-4	TGCGCCAGCAGCCAAGAGAGTTGGGGAGATGAAAAACTGTTTTTT	CASSQESWGDEKLFF
NA	TRBV11-2	once	TRBJ1-3	TGTGCCAGCACCCGGGGGGGGTTCGGAAACACCATATATTTT	CASTRGGFGNTIYF
NA	TRBV5-1	NA	TRBJ1-4	TGCGCCAGCAGCTTAGGCAGGGGCCAATTTGCAACTAATGAAAAACTGTTTTTT	CASSLGRGQFATNEKLFF
NA	TRBV27	NA	TRBJ2-3	TGTGCCAGCAGTTTAGGCAGGGCCGGCACAGATACGCAGTATTTT	CASSLGRAGTDTQYF
NA	TRBV7-9	NA	TRBJ1-5	TGTGCCAGCAGCTTAGTGGGGGCAGAGGATCAGCCCCAGCATTTT	CASSLVGAEDQPQHF
NA	TRBV4-3	NA	TRBJ2-7	TGCGCCAGCAGCCGGCAGGTCGCCTACGAGCAGTACTTC	CASSRQVAYEQYF
NA	TRBV4-3	NA	TRBJ1-6	TGCGCCAGCAGCCAATTGACGGGGATTTCACCCCTCCACTTT	CASSQLTGISPLHF
NA	TRBV25-1	NA	TRBJ1-1	TGTGCCAGCAGTTCCTTCCTGAACACTGAAGCTTTCTTT	CASSSFLNTEAFF
TRBD2	TRBV7-7	once	TRBJ2-1	TGTGCCAGCGGGACTAGTCTCCATGAGCAGTTCTTC	CASGTSLHEQFF
TRBD2	TRBV7-8	NA	TRBJ2-5	TGTGCCAGCAGCTCCAGCGGGGGTGAGACCCAGTACTTC	CASSSSGGETQYF
NA	TRBV2	NA	TRBJ2-7	TGTGCCAGCAGTGATATGCGGCAGGGTGGTCCCGAGCAGTACTTC	CASSDMRQGGPEQYF
NA	TRBV7-3	NA	TRBJ2-7	TGTGCCAGCAGCTTAGGGCCTACAAACTACGAGCAGTACTTC	CASSLGPTNYEQYF
NA	TRBV29-1	NA	TRBJ2-2	TGCAGCGTTGCGGGACAGAACACCGGGGAGCTGTTTTTT	CSVAGQNTGELFF
TRBD1	TRBV19	NA	TRBJ1-1	TGTGCCAGCCGGGACAGGGGAATAAACACTGAAGCTTTCTTT	CASRDRGINTEAFF
TRBD1	TRBV11-3	NA	TRBJ2-2	TGTGCCAGCAGCTCTAGAGGACAGGGTGACACCGGGGAGCTGTTTTTT	CASSSRGQGDTGELFF
NA	TRBV11-3	once	TRBJ1-1	TGTGCCAGCAGCCCGAACGGGGGGGGCGCTGAAGCTTTCTTT	CASSPNGGGAEAFF